The 5 T cell receptor beta chains presented below share a single source sample, sequenced in a study of T cell responses to AZD1222 COVID-19 vaccine. Clones were read by immunoSEQ multiplex PCR, and TCRdb kept only the in-frame ones, dropping some. The data show 45,000 to 55,000 clones, around 84% seen once. The sample in question was peripheral blood, obtained on day 0 of AZD1222 vaccination. The receptors shown here come from an adult in good health.

This clone was counted once. The chain recombines TRBV28 with TRBJ1-2; 12 bases are shared with TRBD1. The V and J ends lost 4 bases and 5 bases, in that order; junction bases with no gene match: 8. CDR1 is MDHEN, CDR2 SYDVKM, per germline. The CDR3 spans 16 residues. The CDR3 DNA sequence: TGTGCCAGCAGTTCCACCGGGACAGGGGGCATATATGGCTACACCTTC. Protein product: CASSSTGTGGIYGYTF.

The CDR3 DNA reads TGTGCCAGCAGCGTAGGGGGGAGCACTGAAGCTTTCTTT. Protein sequence: CASSVGGSTEAFF. The chain recombines TRBV9 with TRBJ1-1; possible D gene TRBD1, 5 bases. CDR1 SGDLS and CDR2 YYNGEE come from the germline V gene. V was trimmed by 0 bases and J by 4 bases, leaving 7 bases between them. The CDR3 loop spans 13 amino acids.

The chain links TRBV6-5 to TRBJ1-2; D might be TRBD1 (5 bases). Trimming left V 2 bases short and J 2 bases short, with 9 bases between. This CDR3 is built from 14 residues. The V gene's germline CDR1 is MNHEY and CDR2 SVGAGI. In DNA, the CDR3 is TGTGCCAGCAGTTACGAGGGACGGAACTATGGCTACACCTTC. This codes for CASSYEGRNYGYTF.

The sample holds one count of this clone. The chain combines TRBV10-1 with TRBJ2-3, with unresolved D. The CDR3 has 14 amino acids. The V and J ends lost 2 bases and 0 bases respectively, with 6 bases between them. Germline lookup yields CDR1 WNHNN and CDR2 SYGVQD (reference sequence). CDR3 nucleotide sequence: TGCGCCAGCAGTGAGATACAGAGCACAGATACGCAGTATTTT. Its translation is CASSEIQSTDTQYF.

V gene TRBV7-9 combines with J gene TRBJ2-3, with D possibly being TRBD1 (5 bases). From germline, CDR1 is SEHNR and CDR2 FQNEAQ (reference sequence). V dropped 4 bases and J dropped 4 bases, with 9 bases sitting between them. This CDR3 region has 13 residues. The CDR3 DNA sequence: TGTGCCAGCAGCTCGACAGTGGCAGATACGCAGTATTTT. It codes for CASSSTVADTQYF.